The rows below give T cell receptor beta chains drawn from one sample of a study of cytomegalovirus exposure and HLA in healthy donors. Generated by immunoSEQ multiplex PCR, the TCRdb table keeps only in-frame clones and is missing some. This table holds approximately 93,000 clones. Material: PBMCs. These receptors were collected from a woman in her thirties in good health and CMV-seronegative. CDR3s include the opening cysteine and the closing phenylalanine or tryptophan. Each record gives: J gene, V gene, D gene, CDR3 DNA, CDR3 protein. A D gene is named only where the DNA matches it firmly.

>TRBJ1-1|TRBV5-6|TRBD1
TGTGCCAGCAGCCGATACAGGGGAGGCACTGAAGCTTTCTTT
CASSRYRGGTEAFF
>TRBJ2-3|TRBV11-2|TRBD2
TGTGCCAGCAGCCCCTTCTCGCGGGGGGCGTCAGATACGCAGTATTTT
CASSPFSRGASDTQYF
>TRBJ1-2|TRBV28|-
TGTGCCAGCAGTTTGGGGGCCCATGGCTACACCTTC
CASSLGAHGYTF
>TRBJ2-1|TRBV9|TRBD2
TGTGCCAGCAGCGACCTAGCGGGAGGGATACAGAGTGAGCAGTTCTTC
CASSDLAGGIQSEQFF
>TRBJ1-3|TRBV5-1|-
TGCGCCAGCAGCTTGGCCCCCGGGACAACTGGAAACACCATATATTTT
CASSLAPGTTGNTIYF
>TRBJ2-5|TRBV7-8|-
TGTGCCAGCAGCTTATCGCTGGTCCGGGAACGGTACTTC
CASSLSLVRERYF
>TRBJ2-7|TRBV28|TRBD2
TGTGCCAGCAAACAGCGGGGACCCTCCTACGAGCAGTACTTC
CASKQRGPSYEQYF
>TRBJ1-3|TRBV6-5|-
TGTGCCAGCAGGGTGGGGGGGGCTGGAAACACCATATATTTT
CASRVGGAGNTIYF
>TRBJ2-7|TRBV5-1|TRBD2
TGCGCCAGCAGCTTGAGGCTAGCGGCACCCTACGAGCAGTACTTC
CASSLRLAAPYEQYF
>TRBJ1-1|TRBV7-3|-
TGTGCCAGCAGCTTAAAGGACGGGGGGCAAGCTTTCTTT
CASSLKDGGQAFF
>TRBJ2-3|TRBV5-6|-
TGTGCCAGCCTTGAAACGACAGCTAGCACAGATACGCAGTATTTT
CASLETTASTDTQYF
>TRBJ2-7|TRBV9|TRBD2
TGTGCCAGCAGCGTAGGGACTAGCGGATACTACGAGCAGTACTTC
CASSVGTSGYYEQYF
>TRBJ1-4|TRBV5-1|-
TGCGCCAGCAGCTTGGAGGGGGACCTAGAAAATGAAAAACTGTTTTTT
CASSLEGDLENEKLFF
>TRBJ2-7|TRBV9|TRBD1
TGTGCCAGCAGCCCCCGCGGGACAGGGATAGGCGAGCAGTACTTC
CASSPRGTGIGEQYF
>TRBJ2-7|TRBV30|-
TGTGCCTGGAGCCAGGACAGCCAGCAGTACTTC
CAWSQDSQQYF
>TRBJ2-7|TRBV5-6|-
TGTGCCAGCAGCTTGGGACTTACCCTTTACGAGCAGTACTTC
CASSLGLTLYEQYF
>TRBJ2-5|TRBV7-9|-
TGTGCCAGCAGCTCGAACTCCGGACTGGAAGAGACCCAGTACTTC
CASSSNSGLEETQYF
>TRBJ2-7|TRBV6-5|TRBD1
TGTGCCAGCAGTTACAGGGACAGGGGTATCCACGAGCAGTACTTC
CASSYRDRGIHEQYF
>TRBJ1-2|TRBV21-1|-
TGTGCCAGCAGCAAAGATGAGGCGGCGGGCTATGGCTACACCTTC
CASSKDEAAGYGYTF
>TRBJ2-1|TRBV28|TRBD1
TGTGCCAGCAGTTCCGGGACAGGGGACAACAATGAGCAGTTCTTC
CASSSGTGDNNEQFF
>TRBJ1-5|TRBV19|-
TGTGCCAGTAGTATAGATATCCGGGGCAATCAGCCCCAGCATTTT
CASSIDIRGNQPQHF
>TRBJ2-7|TRBV7-9|-
TGTGCCAGCAGCTCCCTATATAGTTACGAGCAGTACTTC
CASSSLYSYEQYF
>TRBJ2-7|TRBV2|-
TGTGCCAGCCTCACAATCGGGGGTAATTCCTTCTACGAGCAGTACTTC
CASLTIGGNSFYEQYF
>TRBJ2-7|TRBV2|TRBD1
TGTGCCAGCAGTAGGTCAGGGGGCAGTGAGCAGTACTTC
CASSRSGGSEQYF
>TRBJ1-6|TRBV7-2|-
TGTGCCAGCAGCCCCCGGACAGATTCACCCCTCCACTTT
CASSPRTDSPLHF
>TRBJ2-7|TRBV6-5|-
TGTGCCAGCAGCTACCATACAGGGCCATACGAGCAGTACTTC
CASSYHTGPYEQYF
>TRBJ1-2|TRBV11-2|-
TGTGCCAGCAGTAGTGGTTACTATGGCTACACCTTC
CASSSGYYGYTF
>TRBJ2-7|TRBV6-5|TRBD2
TGTGCCAGCAGTTACCGGGCTAGCGGGAGCTACGAGCAGTACTTC
CASSYRASGSYEQYF
>TRBJ1-4|TRBV11-2|TRBD1
TGTGCCAGCAGCTTAGCCCGGGACAGTGGGAAACTGTTTTTT
CASSLARDSGKLFF
>TRBJ1-4|TRBV28|-
TGTGCCAGCAGTTTGGAAGACTATAATGAAAAACTGTTTTTT
CASSLEDYNEKLFF
>TRBJ2-7|TRBV13|-
TGTGCCAGCAGCTCAGACACCTACTCCTACGAGCAGTACTTC
CASSSDTYSYEQYF
>TRBJ1-5|TRBV19|-
TGTGCCAGTAGTATAGACAGGGTGAGCAATCAGCCCCAGCATTTT
CASSIDRVSNQPQHF